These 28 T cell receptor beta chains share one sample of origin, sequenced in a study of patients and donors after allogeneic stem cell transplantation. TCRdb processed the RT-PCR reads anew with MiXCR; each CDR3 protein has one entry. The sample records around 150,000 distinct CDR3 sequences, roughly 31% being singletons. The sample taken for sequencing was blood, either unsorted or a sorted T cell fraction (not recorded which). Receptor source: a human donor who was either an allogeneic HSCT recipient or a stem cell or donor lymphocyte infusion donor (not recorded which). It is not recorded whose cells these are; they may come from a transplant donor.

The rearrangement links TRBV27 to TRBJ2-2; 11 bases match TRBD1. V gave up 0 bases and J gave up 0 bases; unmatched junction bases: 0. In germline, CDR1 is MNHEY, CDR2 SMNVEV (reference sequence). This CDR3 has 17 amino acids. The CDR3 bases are TGTGCCAGCAGTTTATCGGGACAGGGGGCGAACACCGGGGAGCTGTTTTTT. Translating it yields CASSLSGQGANTGELFF.

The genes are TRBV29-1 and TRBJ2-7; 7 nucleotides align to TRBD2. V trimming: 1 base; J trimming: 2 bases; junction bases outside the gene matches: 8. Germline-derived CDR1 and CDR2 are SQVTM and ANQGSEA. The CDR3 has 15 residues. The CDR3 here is CSVEGYPGGAYEQYF. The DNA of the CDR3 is TGCAGCGTTGAAGGTTATCCGGGGGGAGCCTACGAGCAGTACTTC.

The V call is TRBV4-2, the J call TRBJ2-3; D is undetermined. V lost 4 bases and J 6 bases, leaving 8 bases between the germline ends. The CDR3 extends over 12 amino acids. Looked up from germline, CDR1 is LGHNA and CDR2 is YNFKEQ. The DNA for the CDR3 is TGTGCCAGCAGCCCCTCACTGGATACGCAGTATTTT. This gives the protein CASSPSLDTQYF.

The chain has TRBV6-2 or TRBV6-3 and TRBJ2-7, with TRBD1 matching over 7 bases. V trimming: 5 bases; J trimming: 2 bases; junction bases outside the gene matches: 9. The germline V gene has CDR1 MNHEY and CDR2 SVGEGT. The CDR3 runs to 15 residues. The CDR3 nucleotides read TGTGCCAGCAGTGACCTCACAGGGGCCCCCTACGAGCAGTACTTC. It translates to CASSDLTGAPYEQYF.

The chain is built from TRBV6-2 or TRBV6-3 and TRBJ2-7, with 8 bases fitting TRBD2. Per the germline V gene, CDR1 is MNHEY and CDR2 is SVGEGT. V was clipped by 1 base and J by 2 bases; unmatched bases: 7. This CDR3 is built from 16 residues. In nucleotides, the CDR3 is TGTGCCAGCAGTTACTACGGGGGACTAGTGGCCTACGAGCAGTACTTC. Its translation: CASSYYGGLVAYEQYF.

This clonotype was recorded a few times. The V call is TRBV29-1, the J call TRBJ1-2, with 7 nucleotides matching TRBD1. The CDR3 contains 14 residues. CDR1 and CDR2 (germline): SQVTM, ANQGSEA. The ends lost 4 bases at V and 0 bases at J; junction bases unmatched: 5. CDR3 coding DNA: TGCAGCGTTGTCGGGGGGACAGCTAACTATGGCTACACCTTC. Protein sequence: CSVVGGTANYGYTF.

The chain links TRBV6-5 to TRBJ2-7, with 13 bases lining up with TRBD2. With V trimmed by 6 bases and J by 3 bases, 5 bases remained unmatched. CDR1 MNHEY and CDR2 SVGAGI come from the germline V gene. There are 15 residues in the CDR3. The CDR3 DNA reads TGTGCCAGCAGCCACGGACTAGCGGGAGTCTACGAGCAGTACTTC. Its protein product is CASSHGLAGVYEQYF.

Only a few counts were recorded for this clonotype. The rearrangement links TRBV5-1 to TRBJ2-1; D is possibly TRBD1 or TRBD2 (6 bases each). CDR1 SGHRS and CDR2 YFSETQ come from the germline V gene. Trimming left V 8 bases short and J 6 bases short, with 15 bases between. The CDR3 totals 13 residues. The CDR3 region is CARGSGGGNEQFF. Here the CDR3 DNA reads TGCGCCAGGGGATCCGGAGGGGGCAATGAGCAGTTCTTC.

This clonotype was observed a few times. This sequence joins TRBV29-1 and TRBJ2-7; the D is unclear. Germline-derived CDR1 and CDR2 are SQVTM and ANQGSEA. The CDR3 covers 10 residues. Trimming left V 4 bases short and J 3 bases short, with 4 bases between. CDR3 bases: TGCAGCGTTGCCCACTACGAGCAGTACTTC. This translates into CSVAHYEQYF.

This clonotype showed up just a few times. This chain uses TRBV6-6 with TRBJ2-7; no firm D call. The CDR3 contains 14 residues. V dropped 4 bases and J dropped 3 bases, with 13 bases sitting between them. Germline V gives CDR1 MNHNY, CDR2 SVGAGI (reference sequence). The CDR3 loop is CASSSLNPFYEQYF. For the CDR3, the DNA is TGTGCCAGCAGTTCCCTCAATCCCTTCTACGAGCAGTACTTC.

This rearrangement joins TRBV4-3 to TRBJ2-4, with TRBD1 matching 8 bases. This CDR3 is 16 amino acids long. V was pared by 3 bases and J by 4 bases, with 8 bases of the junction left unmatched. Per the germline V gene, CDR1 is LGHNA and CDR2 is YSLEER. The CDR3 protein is CASSHRRDRKKNIQYF. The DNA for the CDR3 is TGCGCCAGCAGCCATCGCCGGGACAGGAAAAAAAACATTCAGTACTTC.

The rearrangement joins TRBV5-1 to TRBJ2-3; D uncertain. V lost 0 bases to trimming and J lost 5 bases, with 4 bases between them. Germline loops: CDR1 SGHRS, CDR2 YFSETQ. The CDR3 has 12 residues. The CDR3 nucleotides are TGCGCCAGCAGCTTGGGGGAAGATACGCAGTATTTT. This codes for CASSLGEDTQYF.

The CDR3 spells CASSLVTAANTEAFF. DNA of the CDR3: TGTGCCAGCAGCTTAGTGACGGCAGCGAACACTGAAGCTTTCTTT. The chain is built from TRBV7-2 and TRBJ1-1; D gene unclear. The V end was cut by 1 base, the J end by 1 base, with 10 bases between. The CDR3 runs to 15 residues. CDR1 is SGHTA, CDR2 FQGNSA, per germline.

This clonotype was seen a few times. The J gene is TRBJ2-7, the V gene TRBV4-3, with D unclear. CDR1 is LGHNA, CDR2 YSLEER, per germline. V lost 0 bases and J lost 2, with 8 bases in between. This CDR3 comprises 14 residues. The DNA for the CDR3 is TGCGCCAGCAGCCAAGAAGCAGGTACCTACGAGCAGTACTTC. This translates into CASSQEAGTYEQYF.

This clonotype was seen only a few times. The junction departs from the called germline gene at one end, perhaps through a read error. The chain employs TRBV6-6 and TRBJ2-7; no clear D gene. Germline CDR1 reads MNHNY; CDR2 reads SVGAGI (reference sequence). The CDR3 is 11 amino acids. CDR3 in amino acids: CASSHSNEQYF. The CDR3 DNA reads TGTGCCAGCAGTCACTCCAACGAGCAGTACTTC.

The CDR3 DNA reads as TGTGCCAGCAGCTCTCGAGCCCGTAGGGACACTGAAGCTTTCTTT. Its protein product is CASSSRARRDTEAFF. This chain connects TRBV7-9 to TRBJ1-1, with D unresolved. Germline lookup yields CDR1 SEHNR and CDR2 FQNEAQ (reference sequence). V lost 4 bases to trimming and J lost 3 bases, with 15 bases between them. The CDR3 has 15 amino acids. Filled out from reference TRBV7-9 and TRBJ1-1, the complete variable domain reads DTGVSQNPRHKITKRGQNVTFRCDPISEHNRLYWYRQTLGQGPEFLTYFQNEAQLEKSRLLSDRFSAERPKGSFSTLEIQRTEQGDSAMYLCASSSRARRDTEAFFGQGTRLTVV.

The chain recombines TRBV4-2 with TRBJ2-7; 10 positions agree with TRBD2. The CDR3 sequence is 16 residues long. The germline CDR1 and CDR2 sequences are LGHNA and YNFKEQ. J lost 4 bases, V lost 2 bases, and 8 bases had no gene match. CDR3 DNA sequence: TGTGCCAGCAGCCAACCATCGGAACTAGCGGGGTACGAGCAGTACTTC. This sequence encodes CASSQPSELAGYEQYF.

CDR3 DNA sequence: TGTGCCAGCACAGGACAGGGCGCACAAGAGACCCAGTACTTC. Its protein is CASTGQGAQETQYF. This chain uses TRBV27 with TRBJ2-5, with 8 bases fitting TRBD1. Germline CDR1 reads MNHEY; CDR2 reads SMNVEV (reference sequence). Germline trimming cut 7 bases from V and 2 bases from J; bases unmatched to any gene: 6. CDR3 size: 14 residues.

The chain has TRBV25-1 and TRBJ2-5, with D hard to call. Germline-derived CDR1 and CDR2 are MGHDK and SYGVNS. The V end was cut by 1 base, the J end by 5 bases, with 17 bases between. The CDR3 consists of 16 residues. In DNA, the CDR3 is TGTGCCAGCAGTGAATCCCGCCTAGTCTACCCCGAGACCCAGTACTTC. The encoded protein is CASSESRLVYPETQYF. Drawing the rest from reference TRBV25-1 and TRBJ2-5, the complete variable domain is EADIYQTPRYLVIGTGKKITLECSQTMGHDKMYWYQQDPGMELHLIHYSYGVNSTEKGDLSSESTVSRIRTEHFPLTLESARPSHTSQYLCASSESRLVYPETQYFGPGTRLLVL.

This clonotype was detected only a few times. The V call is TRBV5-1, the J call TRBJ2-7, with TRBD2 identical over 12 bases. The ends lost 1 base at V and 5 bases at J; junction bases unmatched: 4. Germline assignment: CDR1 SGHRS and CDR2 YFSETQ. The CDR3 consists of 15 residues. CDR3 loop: CASSLLAGGPDEQYF. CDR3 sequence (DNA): TGCGCCAGCAGCTTGCTAGCGGGAGGGCCGGACGAGCAGTACTTC.

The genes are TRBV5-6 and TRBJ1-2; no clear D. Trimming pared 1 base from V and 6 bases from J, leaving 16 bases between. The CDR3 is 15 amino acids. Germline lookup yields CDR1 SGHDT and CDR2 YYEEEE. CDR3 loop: CASSLLARFVDGYTF. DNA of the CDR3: TGTGCCAGCAGCTTGTTGGCCAGGTTCGTCGATGGCTACACCTTC.

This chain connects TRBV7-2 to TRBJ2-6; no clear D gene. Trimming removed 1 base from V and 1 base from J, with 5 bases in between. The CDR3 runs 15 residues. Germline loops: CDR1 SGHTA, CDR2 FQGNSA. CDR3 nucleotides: TGTGCCAGCAGCTTAGGAAGGTCTGGGGCCAACGTCCTGACTTTC. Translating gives CASSLGRSGANVLTF. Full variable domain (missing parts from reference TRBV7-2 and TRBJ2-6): GAGVSQSPSNKVTEKGKDVELRCDPISGHTALYWYRQSLGQGLEFLIYFQGNSAPDKSGLPSDRFSAERTGGSVSTLTIQRTQQEDSAVYLCASSLGRSGANVLTFGAGSRLTVL.

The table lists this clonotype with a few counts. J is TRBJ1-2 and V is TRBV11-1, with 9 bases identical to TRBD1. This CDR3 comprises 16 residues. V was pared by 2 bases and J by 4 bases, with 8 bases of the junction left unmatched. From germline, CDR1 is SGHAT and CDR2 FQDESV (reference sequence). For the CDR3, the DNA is TGTGCCAGCAGCTTATCCCGCGACAGGGGGATCTATGGCTACACCTTC. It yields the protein CASSLSRDRGIYGYTF.

This CDR3 reads CASSPSRRETQYF. Written as DNA, the CDR3 is TGTGCCAGCTCCCCCTCCCGTCGGGAGACCCAGTACTTC. J is TRBJ2-5 and V is TRBV18; D gene unclear. This CDR3 region has 13 residues. V was pared by 6 bases and J by 5 bases, with 13 bases between. Germline CDR1 reads KGHSH; CDR2 reads LQKENI.

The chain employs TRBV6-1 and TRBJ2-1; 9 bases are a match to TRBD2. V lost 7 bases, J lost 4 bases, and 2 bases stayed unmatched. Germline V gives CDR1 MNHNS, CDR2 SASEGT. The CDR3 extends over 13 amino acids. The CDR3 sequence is CASNSGRYNEQFF. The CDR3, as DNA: TGTGCCAGCAATAGCGGGAGATACAATGAGCAGTTCTTC.

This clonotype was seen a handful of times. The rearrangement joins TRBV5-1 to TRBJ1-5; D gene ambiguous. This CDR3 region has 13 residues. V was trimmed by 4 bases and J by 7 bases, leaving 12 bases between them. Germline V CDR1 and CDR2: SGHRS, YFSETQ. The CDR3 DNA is TGCGCCAGCAGCCATGAAGGCCGACAGCCCCAGCATTTT. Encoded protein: CASSHEGRQPQHF.

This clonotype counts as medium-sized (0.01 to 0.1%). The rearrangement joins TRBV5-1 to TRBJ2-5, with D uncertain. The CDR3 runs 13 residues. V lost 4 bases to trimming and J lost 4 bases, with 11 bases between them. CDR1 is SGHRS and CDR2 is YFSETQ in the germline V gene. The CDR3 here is CASSLFPGETQYF. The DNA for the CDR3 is TGCGCCAGCAGCCTGTTTCCAGGAGAGACCCAGTACTTC.

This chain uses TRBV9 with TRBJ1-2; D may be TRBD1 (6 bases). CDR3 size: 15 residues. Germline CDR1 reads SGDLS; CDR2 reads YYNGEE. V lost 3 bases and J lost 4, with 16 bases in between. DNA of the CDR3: TGTGCCAGCAGCGGTACAGGGCCCCGGGGCTATGGCTACACCTTC. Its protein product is CASSGTGPRGYGYTF.